This is a list of T cell receptor beta chains from one sample in a study of cytomegalovirus exposure and HLA in healthy donors. Only in-frame clones appear in the TCRdb table, and some are missing; sequencing was by immunoSEQ multiplex PCR. This sample's clone table lists 21,000 or so clones. The sequencing input was PBMCs. The origin of the receptors is a man aged 55 to 70 in good health and CMV-seropositive. The CDR3 runs from the conserved cysteine through the conserved F or W. The order of the fields is D gene, J gene, V gene, CDR3 protein, CDR3 DNA. The D gene is left open where the match is weak.

TRBD2,TRBJ2-3,TRBV29-1,CSVLGAGGGTDTQYF,TGCAGCGTCTTAGGAGCGGGAGGGGGCACAGATACGCAGTATTTT
.,TRBJ1-2,TRBV25-1,CASSEPGSSGGYTF,TGTGCCAGCAGTGAACCCGGTAGCTCTGGAGGCTACACCTTC
.,TRBJ2-5,TRBV4-1,CASSQEIRGRGRETQYF,TGCGCCAGCAGCCAAGAGATCAGGGGAAGGGGTCGAGAGACCCAGTACTTC
.,TRBJ2-7,TRBV29-1,CSAEEGWGEQYF,TGCAGCGCCGAGGAGGGATGGGGGGAGCAGTACTTC
TRBD2,TRBJ2-1,TRBV5-1,CASSLDGRAGNEQFF,TGCGCCAGCAGCTTGGACGGGAGGGCCGGTAATGAGCAGTTCTTC
.,TRBJ1-5,TRBV30,CAAELEYSNQPQHF,TGTGCCGCCGAACTGGAGTATAGCAATCAGCCCCAGCATTTT
TRBD1,TRBJ1-1,TRBV5-1,CASSLETGGNTEAFF,TGCGCCAGCAGCTTGGAAACAGGGGGGAACACTGAAGCTTTCTTT
TRBD1,TRBJ2-2,TRBV4-2,CASSQDRGTGRVSGNTGELFF,TGTGCCAGCAGCCAAGATAGGGGGACAGGGAGAGTTTCGGGGAACACCGGGGAGCTGTTTTTT
TRBD1,TRBJ1-3,TRBV5-1,CASSPGQAAGNTIYF,TGCGCCAGCAGCCCCGGACAGGCAGCCGGAAACACCATATATTTT
.,TRBJ1-2,TRBV2,CASSGTAVDGYTF,TGTGCCAGCAGTGGGACAGCCGTGGATGGCTACACCTTC
TRBD1,TRBJ2-2,TRBV5-1,CASSLEGQSQESTGELFF,TGCGCCAGCAGCTTGGAGGGACAGTCTCAGGAGAGCACCGGGGAGCTGTTTTTT
.,TRBJ2-7,TRBV25-1,CASSERSQGRVEQYF,TGTGCCAGCAGTGAACGTTCACAGGGTAGGGTCGAGCAGTACTTC
.,TRBJ1-4,TRBV28,CASRAGAGRGNEKLFF,TGTGCCAGCAGGGCAGGGGCGGGTCGGGGAAATGAAAAACTGTTTTTT
.,TRBJ2-7,TRBV7-2,CASSSWDFMAQYF,TGTGCCAGCAGCTCCTGGGACTTCATGGCGCAGTACTTC
.,TRBJ2-2,TRBV9,CASSVGNSANTGELFF,TGTGCCAGCAGCGTCGGTAATAGCGCGAACACCGGGGAGCTGTTTTTT
.,TRBJ1-5,TRBV6-1,CASRYLEDQPQHF,TGTGCCAGCAGGTACTTAGAGGATCAGCCCCAGCATTTT
.,TRBJ2-3,TRBV2,CASSVASGTDTQYF,TGTGCCAGCAGTGTGGCTAGCGGCACAGATACGCAGTATTTT
.,TRBJ2-7,TRBV7-2,CASKEGSSYEQYF,TGTGCCAGCAAGGAGGGGTCCTCCTACGAGCAGTACTTC
.,TRBJ1-5,TRBV15,CATSRSSPQGNQPQHF,TGTGCCACCAGCAGATCAAGTCCCCAGGGCAATCAGCCCCAGCATTTT
TRBD2,TRBJ2-5,TRBV27,CASRSGLAETQYF,TGTGCCAGCAGATCGGGACTAGCGGAGACCCAGTACTTC
TRBD1,TRBJ1-5,TRBV5-6,CASSSGGRLIGSNQPQHF,TGTGCCAGCAGTTCAGGGGGTCGATTAATCGGTAGCAATCAGCCCCAGCATTTT
.,TRBJ2-7,TRBV7-8,CASSLKTETYEQYF,TGTGCCAGCAGCTTAAAAACGGAGACCTACGAGCAGTACTTC
.,TRBJ1-3,TRBV5-1,CASSPGGVTSGNTIYF,TGCGCCAGCAGCCCAGGCGGGGTCACCTCTGGAAACACCATATATTTT
TRBD1,TRBJ1-5,TRBV4-1,CASSQDGQGPNQPQHF,TGCGCCAGCAGCCAAGATGGACAGGGGCCGAATCAGCCCCAGCATTTT
TRBD1,TRBJ1-1,TRBV18,CASSSRTGVNTEAFF,TGTGCCAGCTCATCCCGGACAGGGGTGAACACTGAAGCTTTCTTT
.,TRBJ2-7,TRBV10-3,CAISVGGSSYEQYF,TGTGCCATCAGTGTCGGGGGAAGCTCCTACGAGCAGTACTTC
.,TRBJ1-1,TRBV19,CASMGPAGTNTEAFF,TGTGCCAGTATGGGGCCGGCGGGGACGAACACTGAAGCTTTCTTT
TRBD2,TRBJ2-3,TRBV11-2,CASSLVPGGRADTQYF,TGTGCCAGCAGCTTAGTCCCGGGAGGGAGGGCAGATACGCAGTATTTT
.,TRBJ1-4,TRBV6-5,CASSLDSKKKLFF,TGTGCCAGCAGCCTTGACAGCAAAAAAAAACTGTTTTTT